Listed below are T cell receptor beta chains from one sample, sequenced in a study of Ad26.COV2.S vaccination and SARS-CoV-2 variants. The data were produced by immunoSEQ multiplex PCR, yet TCRdb's version contains in-frame clones alone and is incomplete. The repertoire holds 500,000 or so clones, with roughly 89% as singletons. The specimen comprised peripheral blood, sampled in a trial of Ad26.COV2.S vaccine versus placebo. The receptors stem from a person aged 18 to 65 who received the Ad26.COV2.S COVID-19 vaccine or a placebo. The CDR3 runs from the conserved cysteine through the conserved F or W. A D gene is named only where the DNA matches it firmly. Size values are once, few and many counts, or a class for expanded clones, and some rows have none.

D gene: NA
clone size: NA
J gene: TRBJ2-1
V gene: TRBV21-1
CDR3 protein: CASSNASGRGDEQFF
CDR3 DNA: TGTGCCAGCAGCAATGCTAGCGGGAGAGGCGATGAGCAGTTCTTC

D gene: TRBD1
clone size: NA
J gene: TRBJ1-6
V gene: TRBV7-2
CDR3 protein: CASSLTGQGNSPLHF
CDR3 DNA: TGTGCCAGCAGCTTAACGGGACAGGGGAATTCACCCCTCCACTTT

D gene: TRBD1
clone size: NA
J gene: TRBJ2-1
V gene: TRBV19
CDR3 protein: CASSRDRGFGYNEQFF
CDR3 DNA: TGTGCCAGTAGTAGGGACAGGGGGTTCGGGTACAATGAGCAGTTCTTC

D gene: NA
clone size: NA
J gene: TRBJ2-1
V gene: TRBV5-6
CDR3 protein: CASSFGGSAQFF
CDR3 DNA: TGTGCCAGCAGCTTTGGGGGGTCGGCGCAGTTCTTC

D gene: NA
clone size: NA
J gene: TRBJ1-2
V gene: TRBV14
CDR3 protein: CASSQDRGRTYGYTF
CDR3 DNA: TGTGCCAGCAGCCAAGATCGGGGCCGGACCTATGGCTACACCTTC

D gene: TRBD2
clone size: NA
J gene: TRBJ2-1
V gene: TRBV19
CDR3 protein: CASSRGLASVEQFF
CDR3 DNA: TGTGCCAGTAGTAGGGGACTAGCATCGGTCGAGCAGTTCTTC

D gene: TRBD1
clone size: NA
J gene: TRBJ2-7
V gene: TRBV27
CDR3 protein: CASSWGQGYEQYF
CDR3 DNA: TGTGCCAGCAGTTGGGGACAGGGCTACGAGCAGTACTTC

D gene: NA
clone size: NA
J gene: TRBJ1-2
V gene: TRBV5-5
CDR3 protein: CASSGYGYTF
CDR3 DNA: TGTGCCAGCAGCGGATATGGCTACACCTTC

D gene: NA
clone size: NA
J gene: TRBJ1-5
V gene: TRBV5-5
CDR3 protein: CASSFLGPEILGQPQHF
CDR3 DNA: TGTGCCAGCAGCTTCTTGGGACCGGAGATATTGGGTCAGCCCCAGCATTTT

D gene: NA
clone size: NA
J gene: TRBJ2-7
V gene: TRBV4-3
CDR3 protein: CASSQVKAGSSYEQYF
CDR3 DNA: TGCGCCAGCAGCCAAGTGAAAGCGGGTAGCTCCTACGAGCAGTACTTC

D gene: NA
clone size: NA
J gene: TRBJ1-5
V gene: TRBV19
CDR3 protein: CASSIGPLYSNQPQHF
CDR3 DNA: TGTGCCAGTAGTATAGGCCCCCTCTATAGCAATCAGCCCCAGCATTTT

D gene: NA
clone size: NA
J gene: TRBJ2-1
V gene: TRBV19
CDR3 protein: CASSGWDRYNEQFF
CDR3 DNA: TGTGCCAGTAGTGGCTGGGACCGTTACAATGAGCAGTTCTTC

D gene: NA
clone size: NA
J gene: TRBJ1-2
V gene: TRBV7-2
CDR3 protein: CASSTTGGWGDGYTF
CDR3 DNA: TGTGCCAGCAGCACAACCGGCGGGTGGGGAGATGGCTACACCTTC

D gene: NA
clone size: NA
J gene: TRBJ2-5
V gene: TRBV5-1
CDR3 protein: CASRTEPQETQYF
CDR3 DNA: TGCGCCAGCCGGACAGAGCCTCAAGAGACCCAGTACTTC

D gene: NA
clone size: NA
J gene: TRBJ1-2
V gene: TRBV29-1
CDR3 protein: CSVAVRVDYGYTF
CDR3 DNA: TGCAGCGTTGCGGTCAGAGTGGACTATGGCTACACCTTC

D gene: TRBD1
clone size: NA
J gene: TRBJ1-5
V gene: TRBV19
CDR3 protein: CASSIIGGQGGYQPQHF
CDR3 DNA: TGTGCCAGTAGTATAATAGGAGGACAGGGAGGCTATCAGCCCCAGCATTTT

D gene: NA
clone size: NA
J gene: TRBJ1-2
V gene: TRBV28
CDR3 protein: CASSPSGRIYYGYTF
CDR3 DNA: TGTGCCAGCAGTCCGTCAGGACGGATATACTATGGCTACACCTTC

D gene: TRBD1
clone size: NA
J gene: TRBJ2-1
V gene: TRBV6-4
CDR3 protein: CAGDRVGLDNEQFF
CDR3 DNA: TGTGCCGGAGACAGGGTCGGGCTGGACAATGAGCAGTTCTTC

D gene: NA
clone size: once
J gene: TRBJ2-5
V gene: TRBV30
CDR3 protein: CAGTFGSQGGETQYF
CDR3 DNA: TGTGCCGGAACGTTCGGTAGTCAGGGAGGCGAGACCCAGTACTTC

D gene: TRBD1
clone size: NA
J gene: TRBJ2-5
V gene: TRBV6-6
CDR3 protein: CASRSPGQQETQYF
CDR3 DNA: TGTGCCAGTAGATCTCCGGGACAGCAAGAGACCCAGTACTTC

D gene: NA
clone size: once
J gene: TRBJ1-1
V gene: TRBV10-3
CDR3 protein: CAISEWQGTEAFF
CDR3 DNA: TGTGCCATCAGTGAGTGGCAGGGCACTGAAGCTTTCTTT

D gene: NA
clone size: NA
J gene: TRBJ2-1
V gene: TRBV27
CDR3 protein: CASSPDRYNEQFF
CDR3 DNA: TGTGCCAGCAGTCCTGACCGTTACAATGAGCAGTTCTTC

D gene: NA
clone size: NA
J gene: TRBJ1-6
V gene: TRBV4-3
CDR3 protein: CASSQAKGSSYNSPLHF
CDR3 DNA: TGCGCCAGCAGCCAAGCCAAGGGTAGCTCCTATAATTCACCCCTCCACTTT

D gene: TRBD2
clone size: NA
J gene: TRBJ2-5
V gene: TRBV5-1
CDR3 protein: CASSLATLAAGGETQYF
CDR3 DNA: TGCGCCAGCAGCTTGGCCACTCTAGCGGCGGGTGGGGAGACCCAGTACTTC

D gene: TRBD1
clone size: NA
J gene: TRBJ1-6
V gene: TRBV6-2/TRBV6-3
CDR3 protein: CASSLRTGGWVNSPLHF
CDR3 DNA: TGTGCCAGCAGTCTGCGGACAGGGGGTTGGGTGAATTCACCCCTCCACTTT

D gene: NA
clone size: NA
J gene: TRBJ1-2
V gene: TRBV28
CDR3 protein: CASSRTGLDGYTF
CDR3 DNA: TGTGCCAGCTCGCGTACAGGGTTGGATGGCTACACCTTC

D gene: NA
clone size: NA
J gene: TRBJ1-2
V gene: TRBV7-9
CDR3 protein: CASSLAGSGYTF
CDR3 DNA: TGTGCCAGCAGCTTAGCGGGTAGCGGCTACACCTTC

D gene: NA
clone size: once
J gene: TRBJ2-1
V gene: TRBV11-3
CDR3 protein: CASSLPPWVAEYNEQFF
CDR3 DNA: TGTGCCAGCAGCTTACCGCCCTGGGTAGCGGAGTACAATGAGCAGTTCTTC

D gene: TRBD2
clone size: NA
J gene: TRBJ2-1
V gene: TRBV18
CDR3 protein: CASSQTSGSSYSYNEQFF
CDR3 DNA: TGTGCCAGCTCACAAACTAGCGGGTCCAGCTACTCCTACAATGAGCAGTTCTTC

D gene: TRBD2
clone size: NA
J gene: TRBJ2-1
V gene: TRBV13
CDR3 protein: CASSLTAGGYNEQFF
CDR3 DNA: TGTGCCAGCAGCTTGACAGCGGGAGGCTACAATGAGCAGTTCTTC

D gene: NA
clone size: NA
J gene: TRBJ1-2
V gene: TRBV5-6
CDR3 protein: CASSTYGVYGYTF
CDR3 DNA: TGTGCCAGCAGCACGTACGGGGTCTATGGCTACACCTTC

D gene: NA
clone size: few
J gene: TRBJ2-7
V gene: TRBV7-8
CDR3 protein: CASSLQSLRGYEQYF
CDR3 DNA: TGTGCCAGCAGCTTACAGAGCCTGCGGGGATACGAGCAGTACTTC

D gene: NA
clone size: few
J gene: TRBJ1-4
V gene: TRBV25-1
CDR3 protein: CASKGTVNEKLFF
CDR3 DNA: TGTGCCAGCAAGGGGACGGTGAATGAAAAACTGTTTTTT

D gene: NA
clone size: NA
J gene: TRBJ1-4
V gene: TRBV2
CDR3 protein: CASSDPLATNEKLFF
CDR3 DNA: TGTGCCAGCAGTGATCCACTTGCAACTAATGAAAAACTGTTTTTT

D gene: NA
clone size: NA
J gene: TRBJ2-2
V gene: TRBV7-2
CDR3 protein: CASNLALSNTGELFF
CDR3 DNA: TGTGCCAGCAACTTAGCACTCTCGAACACCGGGGAGCTGTTTTTT

D gene: NA
clone size: NA
J gene: TRBJ1-2
V gene: TRBV7-2
CDR3 protein: CASSRDRTQSDGYTF
CDR3 DNA: TGTGCCAGCAGTCGCGACCGGACCCAGTCGGATGGCTACACCTTC

D gene: TRBD1
clone size: NA
J gene: TRBJ1-5
V gene: TRBV28
CDR3 protein: CASSSRGLGPQHF
CDR3 DNA: TGTGCCAGCAGTTCCAGGGGGCTGGGGCCCCAGCATTTT

D gene: NA
clone size: NA
J gene: TRBJ2-3
V gene: TRBV5-6
CDR3 protein: CASSLTTDTQYF
CDR3 DNA: TGTGCCAGCAGTCTTACCACAGATACGCAGTATTTT

D gene: NA
clone size: NA
J gene: TRBJ1-1
V gene: TRBV18
CDR3 protein: CASSPIAGARDAEAFF
CDR3 DNA: TGTGCCAGCTCACCAATCGCAGGGGCTAGGGACGCTGAAGCTTTCTTT

D gene: NA
clone size: NA
J gene: TRBJ1-2
V gene: TRBV4-1
CDR3 protein: CASSQRVRTANYGYTF
CDR3 DNA: TGCGCCAGCAGCCAACGAGTGCGGACAGCTAACTATGGCTACACCTTC

D gene: NA
clone size: once
J gene: TRBJ1-3
V gene: TRBV19
CDR3 protein: CASSSDSRTNSGNTIYF
CDR3 DNA: TGTGCCAGTAGCTCAGATTCCAGGACTAACTCTGGAAACACCATATATTTT

D gene: NA
clone size: NA
J gene: TRBJ1-5
V gene: TRBV6-5
CDR3 protein: CASSYPQQGGNQPQHF
CDR3 DNA: TGTGCCAGCAGTTACCCACAACAGGGTGGCAATCAGCCCCAGCATTTT

D gene: NA
clone size: NA
J gene: TRBJ1-1
V gene: TRBV15
CDR3 protein: CATSRDFGPTANTEAFF
CDR3 DNA: TGTGCCACCAGCAGAGATTTCGGCCCAACGGCGAACACTGAAGCTTTCTTT

D gene: TRBD2
clone size: NA
J gene: TRBJ2-2
V gene: TRBV6-4
CDR3 protein: CASSDRVAGADTGELFF
CDR3 DNA: TGTGCCAGCAGTGATCGGGTAGCGGGAGCCGACACCGGGGAGCTGTTTTTT